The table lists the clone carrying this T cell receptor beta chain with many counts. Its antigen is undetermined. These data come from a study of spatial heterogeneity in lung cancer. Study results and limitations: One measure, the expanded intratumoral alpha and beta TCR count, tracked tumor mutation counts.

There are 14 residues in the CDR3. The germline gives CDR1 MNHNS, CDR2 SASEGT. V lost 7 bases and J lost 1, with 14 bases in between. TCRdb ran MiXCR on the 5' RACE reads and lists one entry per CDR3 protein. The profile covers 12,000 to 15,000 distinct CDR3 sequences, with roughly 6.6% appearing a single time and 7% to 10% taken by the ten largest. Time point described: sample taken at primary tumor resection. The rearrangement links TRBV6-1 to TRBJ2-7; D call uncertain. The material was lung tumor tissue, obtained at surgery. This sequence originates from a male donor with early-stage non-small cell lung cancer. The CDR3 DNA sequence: TGTGCCAGCATAGTGGCTTACAGTTCCTACGAGCAGTACTTC. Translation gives CASIVAYSSYEQYF.